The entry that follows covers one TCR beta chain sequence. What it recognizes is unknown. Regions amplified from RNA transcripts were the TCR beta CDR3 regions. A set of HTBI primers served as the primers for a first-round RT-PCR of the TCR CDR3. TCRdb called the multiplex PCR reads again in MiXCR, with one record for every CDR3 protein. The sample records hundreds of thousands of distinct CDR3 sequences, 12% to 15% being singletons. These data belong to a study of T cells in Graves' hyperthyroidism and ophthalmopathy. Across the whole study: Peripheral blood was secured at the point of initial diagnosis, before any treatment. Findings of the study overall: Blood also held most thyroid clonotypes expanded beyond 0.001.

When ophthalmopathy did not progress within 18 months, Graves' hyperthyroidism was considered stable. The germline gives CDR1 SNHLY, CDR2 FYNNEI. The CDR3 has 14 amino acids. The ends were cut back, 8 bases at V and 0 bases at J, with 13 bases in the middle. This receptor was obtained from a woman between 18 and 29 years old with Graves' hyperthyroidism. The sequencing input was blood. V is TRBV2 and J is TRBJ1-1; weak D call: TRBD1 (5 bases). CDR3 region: CASVMTAMNTEAFF. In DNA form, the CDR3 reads TGTGCCAGCGTGATGACAGCCATGAACACTGAAGCTTTCTTT.